The rows below give T cell receptor beta chains drawn from one sample of a study of control samples from healthy donors and cancer patients. TCRdb keeps only in-frame clones here, not all; method: immunoSEQ multiplex PCR. The sample lists approximately 150,000 clones, around 92% occurring once. Source material: blood. These TCRs come from a woman aged 40 to 50 in good health. The CDR3 runs from the conserved cysteine through the conserved F or W. The D gene is left open where the match is weak. The size entry is marked missing in some rows and otherwise reads once, few, many or a size class.

clone size	V gene	J gene	D gene	CDR3 protein	CDR3 DNA
once	TRBV14	TRBJ2-1	TRBD2	CASSFRGGGLNEQFF	TGTGCCAGCAGCTTTCGGGGCGGGGGGTTAAATGAGCAGTTCTTC
.	TRBV10-3	TRBJ1-2	.	CAISESEGYTF	TGTGCCATCAGTGAGTCGGAAGGCTACACCTTC
once	TRBV27	TRBJ2-7	.	CASSFEGDEQYF	TGTGCCAGCAGTTTCGAGGGTGACGAGCAGTACTTC
.	TRBV5-1	TRBJ1-1	TRBD1	CASSPGQGRTEAFF	TGCGCCAGCAGCCCGGGACAGGGGAGGACTGAAGCTTTCTTT
.	TRBV4-2	TRBJ2-2	.	CASSQDGIPGELFF	TGTGCCAGCAGCCAAGATGGAATCCCCGGGGAGCTGTTTTTT
.	TRBV14	TRBJ2-7	.	CASSQAGRFYEQYF	TGTGCCAGCAGCCAAGCGGGCAGATTCTACGAGCAGTACTTC
few	TRBV11-2	TRBJ2-7	.	CASGGPTYEQYF	TGTGCCAGCGGGGGGCCGACCTACGAGCAGTACTTC
once	TRBV6-1	TRBJ2-4	TRBD1	CASSETGTGGRDIQYF	TGTGCCAGCAGTGAGACCGGGACAGGGGGCCGGGACATTCAGTACTTC
once	TRBV6-5	TRBJ1-2	.	CASSPAREREYGYTF	TGTGCCAGCAGCCCCGCTAGGGAGCGGGAATATGGCTACACCTTC
.	TRBV3-1/TRBV3-2	TRBJ2-5	TRBD1	CASRTTPGQGLQETQYF	TGTGCCAGCCGTACAACCCCGGGACAGGGACTCCAAGAGACCCAGTACTTC
.	TRBV7-8	TRBJ1-1	.	CASSFALNTEAFF	TGTGCCAGCAGCTTCGCGTTGAACACTGAAGCTTTCTTT
.	TRBV11-2	TRBJ1-2	.	CASSTPRGAHGYTF	TGTGCCAGCAGCACCCCCCGGGGGGCGCACGGCTACACCTTC
once	TRBV27	TRBJ2-7	TRBD2	CASSLLAGGYEQYF	TGTGCCAGCAGTTTATTAGCGGGGGGCTACGAGCAGTACTTC
.	TRBV4-1	TRBJ2-1	.	CASSPGIYNEQFF	TGCGCCAGCAGCCCAGGGATCTACAATGAGCAGTTCTTC
.	TRBV28	TRBJ2-1	.	CASSSGGPYVANEQFF	TGTGCCAGCAGTTCCGGAGGGCCCTACGTTGCCAATGAGCAGTTCTTC
.	TRBV27	TRBJ2-3	.	CASSDVGGDTQYF	TGTGCCAGCTCGGACGTCGGAGGGGATACGCAGTATTTT
.	TRBV2	TRBJ1-5	.	CASSPGEGRQPQHF	TGTGCCAGCAGCCCCGGGGAGGGTCGACAGCCCCAGCATTTT
.	TRBV5-4	TRBJ1-2	TRBD1	CASSLSGTGGYGYTF	TGTGCCAGCAGCTTAAGTGGGACAGGGGGCTATGGCTACACCTTC
.	TRBV13	TRBJ1-2	.	CASSLFESRAYGYTF	TGTGCCAGCAGCTTATTTGAGTCGAGGGCCTATGGCTACACCTTC
.	TRBV18	TRBJ1-1	.	CASSPSPTGEAFF	TGTGCCAGCTCACCTAGCCCGACAGGAGAAGCTTTCTTT
.	TRBV29-1	TRBJ2-7	TRBD1	CSVGTGTGWLEQYF	TGCAGCGTTGGAACCGGGACAGGGTGGCTCGAGCAGTACTTC
.	TRBV18	TRBJ2-7	.	CASSPAAGRSGEQYF	TGTGCCAGCTCACCGGCAGCCGGACGGTCGGGGGAGCAGTACTTC